Below are 19 T cell receptor beta chains sequenced from a single sample in a study of breast tumors, draining lymph nodes, adjacent tissues (dated by TCRdb to the mid-2010s). Libraries were built with multiplex PCR. These reads were obtained on an Illumina HiSeq 2000. The public reads were run again by TCRdb, first through fastp at Q25 and then through MiXCR, and only productive beta chains were kept. When rows share a CDR3 protein, they turn into one entry using the most common DNA and genes. Within this sample are under 250,000 distinct CDR3 sequences, with roughly 30% of them counted one time only. The top ten hold over 1.1% of the sample. Lymph node samples came from the axillary draining lymph nodes of breast cancer patients. The sequenced sample consisted of axillary lymph node tissue. The receptor source for this set is a female donor with breast cancer. Some clones in this sample may be carry-over from other donors' samples.

About this clonotype itself: A junction end diverges from the germline sequence, so it may reflect a read error. This chain connects TRBV5-4 to TRBJ2-1; D gene uncertain. The length of the CDR3 is 15 residues. CDR1 is SGHNT and CDR2 is YYREEE in the germline V gene (reference sequence). The CDR3 coding sequence is TGTGCCGGCAGCTTAACTGCGAGCTCCTACAATGAGCAGTTCTTC. Its protein is CAGSLTASSYNEQFF.

This clonotype was seen repeatedly, ten times or more. The gene calls are TRBV27 and TRBJ1-4, with TRBD1 as a possible D gene (6 bases). Trimming took 2 bases from V and 7 from J, leaving 11 bases between them. The CDR3 covers 14 residues. Per germline, CDR1 MNHEY and CDR2 SMNVEV (reference sequence). The CDR3 region has the DNA TGTGCCAGCAGTTTAAACAGGGCGACTGAAAAACTGTTTTTT. It encodes CASSLNRATEKLFF.

This clonotype has at least ten counts. The CDR3 reads CASSYPGKVAGGYNEQFF. CDR3 in DNA: TGTGCCAGCAGTTACCCCGGCAAGGTGGCGGGGGGCTACAATGAGCAGTTCTTC. The chain is built from TRBV5-8 and TRBJ2-1; 8 bases line up with TRBD2. V shed 5 bases, J shed 3 bases, and the junction held 16 bases outside the gene matches. This CDR3 is 18 amino acids long. The V gene's germline CDR1 is SGHTS and CDR2 YDEGEE.

This clonotype was counted ten times or more. The J gene is TRBJ2-1, the V gene TRBV20-1; TRBD2 matches 7 bases. Unmatched junction bases numbered 7, after V lost 1 base and J lost 7 bases. CDR3 length: 14 residues. Germline V gene data show CDR1 as DFQATT and CDR2 as SNEGSKA (reference sequence). The DNA of the CDR3 is TGCAGTGCTAGAGTTGGCGGGAGAACGAATGAGCAGTTCTTC. Its translation: CSARVGGRTNEQFF.

To note about this clonotype: Since the CDR3 does not end with the conserved phenylalanine or tryptophan, this likely comes from a read error. This chain connects TRBV9 to TRBJ2-5; the match to TRBD2 covers 8 bases. The germline V gene encodes CDR1 SGDLS and CDR2 YYNGEE. Unmatched junction bases numbered 10, after V lost 5 bases and J lost 4 bases. The CDR3 has 15 residues. CDR3 region: CASSHLAGGGETQYL. The CDR3 DNA follows: TGTGCCAGCAGTCATTTGGCGGGAGGAGGAGAGACCCAGTACCTC.

This clonotype has ten or more counts. The V and J genes are TRBV10-2 and TRBJ2-3; possible D gene TRBD1, 6 bases. With 6 bases removed from V and 0 bases from J, the gap between germline ends came to 7 bases. Germline loops: CDR1 WSHSY, CDR2 SAAADI. The CDR3 runs 13 residues. The CDR3 reads CASRDSSTDTQYF. The CDR3 DNA is TGCGCCAGCAGGGACAGTAGCACAGATACGCAGTATTTT.

The V and J genes are TRBV5-5 and TRBJ2-7; no definite D call. The germline CDR1 and CDR2 sequences are SGHKS and YYEKEE (reference sequence). Trimming removed 2 bases from V and 3 bases from J, with 12 bases in between. The CDR3 sequence is 14 residues long. The CDR3 DNA reads TGTGCCAGCAGCTTTCGGTCCGCCCGCTACGAGCAGTACTTC. The encoded protein is CASSFRSARYEQYF.

The chain couples TRBV29-1 to TRBJ2-1, with TRBD1 matching 7 bases. The trim removed 6 bases at V and 5 bases at J, leaving 7 bases unmatched. This CDR3 has 13 residues. Germline V gives CDR1 SQVTM, CDR2 ANQGSEA. CDR3 DNA: TGCAGCGTAGTGGGGACAGATAACAATGAGCAGTTCTTC. Translated, it gives CSVVGTDNNEQFF.

This clonotype occurred many times. This rearrangement joins TRBV2 to TRBJ2-3, with 12 nucleotides matching TRBD2. J gave up 2 bases and V 7 bases, and 16 bases lay outside the gene matches. Germline assignment: CDR1 SNHLY and CDR2 FYNNEI. The CDR3 length is 19 residues. The CDR3, as DNA: TGTGCCAGCACCGATCCCTCCGGGACTAGCGGGTCACACACAGATACGCAGTATTTT. Its translation is CASTDPSGTSGSHTDTQYF.

The rearrangement joins TRBV11-3 to TRBJ2-2, with D possibly being TRBD1 (6 bases). CDR3 length: 13 residues. The germline V gene has CDR1 SGHNT and CDR2 YENEEA. V was clipped by 4 bases and J by 9 bases, with 12 bases between them. CDR3 protein: CASSSWDTRELFF. In DNA, the CDR3 is TGTGCCAGCAGCTCTTGGGACACAAGGGAGCTGTTTTTT.

In this sample, this clonotype turned up many times. J is TRBJ2-5 and V is TRBV5-1; TRBD2 is a possible D gene (5 bases). V lost 4 bases to trimming and J lost 5 bases, with 18 bases between them. This CDR3 spans 15 amino acids. CDR1 is SGHRS, CDR2 YFSETQ, per germline. The CDR3 region is CASSLIASRHETQYF. The CDR3 DNA reads as TGCGCCAGCAGCCTCATCGCTAGCCGCCACGAGACCCAGTACTTC.

The sample holds many counts of this clonotype. The rearrangement uses TRBV6-4 and TRBJ2-2; D unresolved. The germline V gene encodes CDR1 MRHNA and CDR2 SNTAGT. V lost 10 bases and J 2 bases, leaving 14 bases between the germline ends. The CDR3 covers 14 residues. The CDR3 spells CATRRSYNTGELFF. The CDR3 DNA sequence: TGTGCCACCCGACGATCTTACAACACCGGGGAGCTGTTTTTT.

At least ten counts were recorded for this clonotype. This sequence joins TRBV20-1 and TRBJ1-5; TRBD1 might be the D (6 bases). CDR3 length: 16 amino acids. From germline, CDR1 is DFQATT and CDR2 SNEGSKA (reference sequence). V gave up 0 bases and J gave up 0 bases, with 12 bases separating them. The CDR3 bases are TGCAGTGCTAGAGAGAGGGGGGCTTATAGCAATCAGCCCCAGCATTTT. Residues: CSARERGAYSNQPQHF.

This clonotype was seen many times. This chain connects TRBV29-1 to TRBJ2-5; unclear D gene. V shed 4 bases and J shed 1 base, with 7 bases lying between them. Germline lookup yields CDR1 SQVTM and CDR2 ANQGSEA. The CDR3 consists of 12 residues. The CDR3 region has the DNA TGCAGCGTTGTGAGGTCCCAAGAGACCCAGTACTTC. Translated, it gives CSVVRSQETQYF.

The chain employs TRBV19 and TRBJ2-1; 10 positions agree with TRBD2. Germline values: CDR1 LNHDA, CDR2 SQIVND (reference sequence). The CDR3 length is 15 residues. V lost 5 bases to trimming and J lost 7 bases; unmatched junction nucleotides: 8. The CDR3 bases are TGTGCCAGTAGTCTATCTAGCGGGAGTGATAATGAGCAGTTCTTC. Translated, it gives CASSLSSGSDNEQFF.

In the case of this clonotype: At one end the junction does not follow the germline gene, possibly because of a read error. The chain uses TRBV29-1 and TRBJ1-4, with D unclear. The CDR3 runs to 12 residues. Per the germline V gene, CDR1 is SQVTM and CDR2 is ANQGSEA. CDR3 sequence: CSVETTNENLFF. As DNA, the CDR3 is TGCAGCGTTGAGACAACTAATGAAAACCTGTTTTTT.

This clonotype showed up many times. The DNA for the CDR3 is TGTGCCAGCTCACGAGGACAGTCTGAAAAACTGTTTTTT. Translation: CASSRGQSEKLFF. The V and J genes are TRBV18 and TRBJ1-4; possible D gene TRBD1, 6 bases. This CDR3 comprises 13 residues. Germline V lookup: CDR1 KGHSH, CDR2 LQKENI. V dropped 4 bases and J dropped 7 bases, with 10 bases sitting between them.

This clonotype appeared many times. The chain recombines TRBV9 with TRBJ2-7; 7 bases agree with TRBD2. The CDR3 consists of 14 residues. Germline CDR1 is SGDLS and CDR2 is YYNGEE. Trimming took 1 base from V and 7 from J; bases not matched to a gene: 8. The CDR3 DNA reads as TGTGCCAGCAGCGTAAGTGATCTGGGGGGGGAGCAGTACTTC. Translated: CASSVSDLGGEQYF.

This clonotype appeared a few times. The chain couples TRBV5-4 to TRBJ1-3; tentatively, D is TRBD1 (6 bases). This CDR3 spans 14 amino acids. V was clipped by 4 bases and J by 2 bases, with 10 bases between them. Germline V gives CDR1 SGHNT, CDR2 YYREEE (reference sequence). CDR3 in DNA: TGTGCCAGCAGCCAGGACAGCACTGGAAACACCATATATTTT. Its translation is CASSQDSTGNTIYF.